One sample yielded the 18 T cell receptor beta chains listed below, sequenced in a study of T cell changes during pregnancy in multiple sclerosis. TCRdb's copy holds only in-frame clones and misses some; the assay was immunoSEQ multiplex PCR. The sample gives about 79,000 clones, approximately 90% of which show up once; approximately 0.47% is in the top ten. The sequencing used CD4+ T cells from peripheral blood mononuclear cells, collected in the second trimester of pregnancy. The origin of the receptors is a female donor with multiple sclerosis, enrolled in a pregnancy study.

This clone was counted between two and nine times. The rearrangement uses TRBV7-2 and TRBJ2-1; D gene ambiguous. The CDR3 has 12 amino acids. Looked up from germline, CDR1 is SGHTA and CDR2 is FQGNSA. The germline V and J ends were trimmed by 1 base and 7 bases, with 5 bases remaining between them. In nucleotides, the CDR3 is TGTGCCAGCAGCTTAGATCGTAATGAGCAGTTCTTC. It is translated as CASSLDRNEQFF.

The chain joins TRBV6-5 to TRBJ2-5; D is ambiguous. The germline V and J ends were trimmed by 0 bases and 2 bases, with 10 bases remaining between them. The CDR3 covers 15 residues. Germline CDR1 MNHEY, CDR2 SVGAGI. The CDR3: CASSYSRLEQETQYF. CDR3 nucleotide sequence: TGTGCCAGCAGTTACTCGAGGTTGGAACAAGAGACCCAGTACTTC.

This clone has a handful of counts. This chain links TRBV5-1 with TRBJ1-4, with 7 bases aligning to TRBD1. Unmatched junction bases numbered 2, after V lost 3 bases and J lost 3 bases. CDR1 and CDR2 from the germline V gene are SGHRS and YFSETQ. There are 14 residues in the CDR3. CDR3 nucleotide sequence: TGCGCCAGCAGCTCGGGACAGCCTAATGAAAAACTGTTTTTT. Its translation: CASSSGQPNEKLFF.

DNA of the CDR3: TGTGCCAGTAGTAGGGGGGATGGGAGCGTTGGGACCGGGGAGCTGTTTTTT. This translates into CASSRGDGSVGTGELFF. V gene TRBV19 combines with J gene TRBJ2-2, with D possibly matching TRBD2 (6 bases). Per the germline V gene, CDR1 is LNHDA and CDR2 is SQIVND (reference sequence). There are 17 residues in the CDR3. V lost 4 bases and J lost 5, with 20 bases in between. Full variable domain (rest looked up from reference TRBV19 and TRBJ2-2): DGGITQSPKYLFRKEGQNVTLSCEQNLNHDAMYWYRQDPGQGLRLIYYSQIVNDFQKGDIAEGYSVSREKKESFPLTVTSAQKNPTAFYLCASSRGDGSVGTGELFFGEGSRLTVL.

The chain has TRBV4-3 and TRBJ1-1; unclear D gene. This CDR3 has 13 residues. V lost 0 bases and J 8 bases, leaving 10 bases between the germline ends. The germline V gene encodes CDR1 LGHNA and CDR2 YSLEER. CDR3 region: CASSQDLGREAFF. CDR3 bases: TGCGCCAGCAGCCAAGACCTGGGGAGGGAAGCTTTCTTT.

The chain joins TRBV18 to TRBJ2-1, with D maybe TRBD1 (6 bases). There are 16 residues in the CDR3. Looked up from germline, CDR1 is KGHSH and CDR2 is LQKENI. V shed 6 bases and J shed 1 base, with 16 bases lying between them. The CDR3 loop is CASSPSGTRSYNEQFF. CDR3 nucleotides: TGTGCCAGCTCGCCCTCTGGGACAAGATCCTACAATGAGCAGTTCTTC.

J is TRBJ2-1 and V is TRBV14, with D perhaps TRBD1 (5 bases). The CDR3 is made up of 18 amino acids. Germline V gene lookup returns CDR1 SGHDN and CDR2 FVKESK. V lost 0 bases to trimming and J lost 0 bases, with 15 bases between them. CDR3 DNA: TGTGCCAGCAGCCAAGATAGGCAGGGCATTCTCTCCTACAATGAGCAGTTCTTC. It specifies CASSQDRQGILSYNEQFF.

The chain is built from TRBV19 and TRBJ1-2, with D unresolved. The germline V gene has CDR1 LNHDA and CDR2 SQIVND (reference sequence). CDR3 length: 11 residues. Trimming left V 7 bases short and J 5 bases short, with 8 bases between. The CDR3, as DNA: TGTGCCAGTAAAGAGACTTATGGCTACACCTTC. Residues: CASKETYGYTF.

The gene calls are TRBV4-1 and TRBJ2-7; TRBD2 matches 7 bases. Looked up from germline, CDR1 is MGHRA and CDR2 is YSYEKL. The ends lost 2 bases at V and 6 bases at J; junction bases unmatched: 16. The CDR3 covers 17 residues. The chain's CDR3 is CASSQSPGGSPGGEQYF. CDR3 DNA sequence: TGCGCCAGCAGCCAATCGCCGGGAGGTTCCCCGGGGGGCGAGCAGTACTTC.

The genes are TRBV6-5 and TRBJ1-2, with 8 nucleotides matching TRBD1. The V and J ends lost 5 bases and 7 bases, in that order; junction bases with no gene match: 9. The CDR3 consists of 14 residues. Germline assignment: CDR1 MNHEY and CDR2 SVGAGI. The CDR3 sequence: CASSVRQGTFGYTF. In DNA form, the CDR3 reads TGTGCCAGCAGTGTACGACAGGGGACCTTTGGCTACACCTTC.

The chain uses TRBV2 and TRBJ2-2; D is perhaps TRBD2 (5 bases). CDR1 and CDR2 from the germline V gene are SNHLY and FYNNEI. CDR3 length: 16 residues. Between the trimmed V and J ends, which lost 5 bases and 5 bases, there was a span of 18 bases. The CDR3 reads CASSQAGAVGTGELFF. The DNA of the CDR3 is TGTGCCAGCAGTCAGGCGGGCGCGGTCGGGACCGGGGAGCTGTTTTTT. The full variable domain, its missing parts supplied by reference TRBV2 and TRBJ2-2, is EPEVTQTPSHQVTQMGQEVILRCVPISNHLYFYWYRQILGQKVEFLVSFYNNEISEKSEIFDDQFSVERPDGSNFTLKIRSTKLEDSAMYFCASSQAGAVGTGELFFGEGSRLTVL.

V gene TRBV30 combines with J gene TRBJ2-3; a weak D match, TRBD1 (7 bases). Germline loops: CDR1 GTSNPN, CDR2 SVGIG (reference sequence). CDR3 length: 13 amino acids. Trimming took off 2 bases at V and 4 bases at J, with 10 bases between the two ends. The CDR3 loop reads CAWSQGEADTQYF. Here the CDR3 DNA reads TGTGCCTGGAGTCAGGGGGAGGCAGATACGCAGTATTTT.

Only one count was recorded for this clone. This chain links TRBV5-4 with TRBJ2-7; 8 positions match TRBD2. Germline V lookup: CDR1 SGHNT, CDR2 YYREEE (reference sequence). This CDR3 is 13 amino acids long. V was pared by 5 bases and J by 4 bases, with 5 bases of the junction left unmatched. The CDR3 DNA reads TGTGCCAGCAGTACGGGGACTAGTTACGAGCAGTACTTC. This translates into CASSTGTSYEQYF.

This chain joins TRBV9 and TRBJ1-6; 8 bases align to TRBD1. CDR1 is SGDLS, CDR2 YYNGEE, per germline. After removal of 0 bases from V and 9 bases from J, the junction contained 5 bases not matched to a gene. The CDR3 sequence is 15 residues long. CDR3 sequence (DNA): TGTGCCAGCAGCGTAGAGGAGGGGACAGGTTCACCCCTCCACTTT. This encodes CASSVEEGTGSPLHF.

The V call is TRBV19, the J call TRBJ1-5; 8 bases agree with TRBD1. Germline CDR1 is LNHDA and CDR2 is SQIVND (reference sequence). V gave up 6 bases and J gave up 4 bases; unmatched junction bases: 14. The CDR3 length is 17 residues. CDR3 in amino acids: CASRKWQGAGENQPQHF. Here the CDR3 DNA reads TGTGCCAGTAGGAAGTGGCAGGGGGCTGGAGAGAATCAGCCCCAGCATTTT.

This chain uses TRBV6-1 with TRBJ2-7; 14 nucleotides align to TRBD2. V was clipped by 6 bases and J by 5 bases; unmatched bases: 6. The V gene's germline CDR1 is MNHNS and CDR2 SASEGT. This CDR3 has 15 residues. The CDR3 region is CASRSGLAGVHEQYF. The CDR3 DNA follows: TGTGCCAGCAGATCGGGACTAGCGGGAGTCCACGAGCAGTACTTC.

The chain is built from TRBV18 and TRBJ2-7; 9 positions match TRBD1. The V gene end was trimmed by 6 bases and the J gene end by 6 bases; junction bases not matched to a gene: 12. Germline V gene data show CDR1 as KGHSH and CDR2 as LQKENI. The CDR3 contains 15 residues. CDR3 coding DNA: TGTGCCAGCTCGGACCGGGACAGGGTCCGGTCCGAGCAGTACTTC. It encodes CASSDRDRVRSEQYF. The full variable domain, rest sourced from reference TRBV18 and TRBJ2-7, is NAGVMQNPRHLVRRRGQEARLRCSPMKGHSHVYWYRQLPEEGLKFMVYLQKENIIDESGMPKERFSAEFPKEGPSILRIQQVVRGDSAAYFCASSDRDRVRSEQYFGPGTRLTVT.

DNA of the CDR3: TGTGCCATCAGTGAACAGGTATTGGGTCGCAATGAGCAGTTCTTC. Amino acids: CAISEQVLGRNEQFF. V gene TRBV10-3 combines with J gene TRBJ2-1, with D maybe TRBD1 (5 bases). With 3 bases removed from V and 6 bases from J, the gap between germline ends came to 15 bases. Germline-derived CDR1 and CDR2 are ENHRY and SYGVKD. The CDR3 extends over 15 amino acids.